The 5 T cell receptor beta chains reported below all come from one sample, sequenced in a study of T cells after posttransplantation cyclophosphamide (TCRdb year 2016). The meaning of the sample's treatment or condition label: high-dose cyclophosphamide on days +3 and +4 as single-agent GVHD prophylaxis. For conditioning, the PTCy patients got busulfan and fludarabine, then a related or unrelated marrow graft, followed by cyclophosphamide on days +3 and +4. The protocol used for the library was the immunoSEQ multiplex PCR assay. The table comes from immuneACCESS by way of TCRdb, which keeps in-frame sequences with V and J called. Part of the clones is missing from these tables; in studies checked, under half for an unresolved V gene and the rest for unknown reasons. The table for this sample lists tens of thousands of clones; less than 95% of them were counted only once. Jointly, the top ten make up about 2.5% of the sample.

The sample here was PBMCs, taken about 64 days after allogeneic stem cell transplant with posttransplant cyclophosphamide. The receptors were gathered from a male patient aged 60-69 years who received an allogeneic stem cell transplant from a related donor and was CMV-positive. Some T cells seen after a transplant may have their origin in the graft donor.

The V and J genes are TRBV19 and TRBJ2-5; D perhaps matches TRBD1 (6 bases). This CDR3 contains 12 residues. CDR1 and CDR2 from the germline V gene are LNHDA and SQIVND (reference sequence). Trimming took off 6 bases at V and 4 bases at J, with 9 bases between the two ends. The CDR3 sequence: CASRLRGETQYF. As DNA, the CDR3 is TGTGCCAGTAGACTCAGGGGAGAGACCCAGTACTTC.

The chain uses TRBV5-4 and TRBJ2-1; D gene uncertain. The CDR3 contains 14 residues. Between the trimmed V and J ends, which lost 0 bases and 2 bases, there was a span of 6 bases. From germline, CDR1 is SGHNT and CDR2 YYREEE (reference sequence). CDR3 sequence: CASSLGTTYNEQFF. CDR3 DNA sequence: TGTGCCAGCAGCTTGGGAACTACCTACAATGAGCAGTTCTTC.

This chain uses TRBV5-1 with TRBJ1-2, with TRBD1 as a possible D gene (6 bases). V was trimmed by 2 bases and J by 8 bases, leaving 19 bases between them. The CDR3 consists of 15 residues. The germline gives CDR1 SGHRS, CDR2 YFSETQ. In DNA, the CDR3 is TGCGCCAGCAGCTTAGATGCTACAGGGACGGGGGGCTACACCTTC. Protein sequence: CASSLDATGTGGYTF.

This clone was recorded only once. The V call is TRBV28, the J call TRBJ1-2; D remains ambiguous. Trimming left V 1 base short and J 8 bases short, with 11 bases between. Germline V gene data show CDR1 as MDHEN and CDR2 as SYDVKM. The CDR3 runs to 13 residues. Here the CDR3 DNA reads TGTGCCAGCAGTTTATTGTTGTCGGGGGGCTACACCTTC. Translated: CASSLLLSGGYTF.

The rearrangement uses TRBV6-5 and TRBJ1-6, with 8 bases identical to TRBD1. The junction had 6 bases not matched to a gene; V was cut back by 5 bases and J by 9 bases. Germline V lookup: CDR1 MNHEY, CDR2 SVGAGI. The CDR3 has 14 residues. The CDR3 protein is CASSRTGFSSPLHF. In DNA form, the CDR3 reads TGTGCCAGCAGTCGGACAGGGTTTAGTTCACCCCTCCACTTT.